This is a list of T cell receptor beta chains from one sample in a study of shared clonotypes between healthy human individuals. TCRdb's table, derived via immunoSEQ multiplex PCR, lists solely in-frame clones and lacks some. The sample lists millions of clones, more than 90% occurring once. The specimen was naive CD4+ T cells sorted from blood. Receptor source: a man in his late teens or twenties in good health. Each CDR3 is given with its conserved first and last residue. D genes are given only for firm matches. Clone size, where shown, is once, few, many, or a class for clones that have expanded.

clone size: -; D gene: -; J gene: TRBJ2-2; V gene: TRBV11-2; CDR3 protein: CASSLNGGKNTGELFF; CDR3 DNA: TGTGCCAGCAGCCTAAATGGGGGAAAAAACACCGGGGAGCTGTTTTTT
clone size: -; D gene: -; J gene: TRBJ1-6; V gene: TRBV27; CDR3 protein: CASSPGTVINSPLHF; CDR3 DNA: TGTGCCAGCAGTCCAGGGACGGTAATTAATTCACCCCTCCACTTT
clone size: -; D gene: -; J gene: TRBJ2-1; V gene: TRBV27; CDR3 protein: CASSLTHLAVYNEQFF; CDR3 DNA: TGTGCCAGCAGTTTAACCCACCTGGCAGTCTACAATGAGCAGTTCTTC
clone size: -; D gene: -; J gene: TRBJ2-3; V gene: TRBV30; CDR3 protein: CAWSVPSGRTDTQYF; CDR3 DNA: TGTGCCTGGAGTGTACCGAGCGGGCGCACAGATACGCAGTATTTT
clone size: -; D gene: TRBD2; J gene: TRBJ2-3; V gene: TRBV2; CDR3 protein: CASSGLAGLSDTQYF; CDR3 DNA: TGTGCCAGCAGTGGGCTAGCGGGACTCTCAGATACGCAGTATTTT
clone size: -; D gene: -; J gene: TRBJ1-1; V gene: TRBV6-1; CDR3 protein: CASSPQTNTEAFF; CDR3 DNA: TGTGCCAGCAGCCCTCAAACGAACACTGAAGCTTTCTTT
clone size: -; D gene: -; J gene: TRBJ1-6; V gene: TRBV7-2; CDR3 protein: CASSPGTTNSPLHF; CDR3 DNA: TGTGCCAGCAGCCCCGGGACAACGAATTCACCCCTCCACTTT
clone size: -; D gene: -; J gene: TRBJ2-3; V gene: TRBV5-1; CDR3 protein: CASSLAGGTDTQYF; CDR3 DNA: TGCGCCAGCAGCTTGGCCGGAGGTACAGATACGCAGTATTTT
clone size: -; D gene: -; J gene: TRBJ2-5; V gene: TRBV6-6; CDR3 protein: CASSPGLPETQYF; CDR3 DNA: TGTGCCAGCAGCCCGGGCCTCCCGGAGACCCAGTACTTC
clone size: few; D gene: -; J gene: TRBJ1-2; V gene: TRBV9; CDR3 protein: CASSVGFGQQYGYTF; CDR3 DNA: TGTGCCAGCAGCGTAGGGTTCGGGCAGCAGTATGGCTACACCTTC
clone size: -; D gene: -; J gene: TRBJ2-7; V gene: TRBV5-1; CDR3 protein: CASSLVAYEQYF; CDR3 DNA: TGCGCCAGCAGCTTGGTGGCCTACGAGCAGTACTTC
clone size: -; D gene: -; J gene: TRBJ2-5; V gene: TRBV25-1; CDR3 protein: CASSPIKGTGEETQYF; CDR3 DNA: TGTGCCAGCAGTCCCATTAAGGGTACGGGAGAAGAGACCCAGTACTTC
clone size: -; D gene: TRBD2; J gene: TRBJ2-3; V gene: TRBV7-3; CDR3 protein: CASLESRGVGTDTQYF; CDR3 DNA: TGTGCCAGCCTCGAGTCCCGGGGGGTCGGGACAGATACGCAGTATTTT
clone size: -; D gene: -; J gene: TRBJ2-1; V gene: TRBV4-3; CDR3 protein: CASSQGAGMNEQFF; CDR3 DNA: TGCGCCAGCAGCCAGGGGGCCGGGATGAATGAGCAGTTCTTC
clone size: few; D gene: -; J gene: TRBJ1-2; V gene: TRBV6-6; CDR3 protein: CASRPDSYGYTF; CDR3 DNA: TGTGCCAGCAGACCCGACAGTTATGGCTACACCTTC
clone size: -; D gene: -; J gene: TRBJ2-1; V gene: TRBV5-6; CDR3 protein: CASSLWGSSYNEQFF; CDR3 DNA: TGTGCCAGCAGCTTGTGGGGGAGCTCCTACAATGAGCAGTTCTTC
clone size: -; D gene: TRBD2; J gene: TRBJ2-2; V gene: TRBV5-4; CDR3 protein: CASSTLAGGTGELFF; CDR3 DNA: TGTGCCAGCAGCACCCTAGCGGGAGGCACCGGGGAGCTGTTTTTT
clone size: once; D gene: -; J gene: TRBJ1-5; V gene: TRBV7-2; CDR3 protein: CASSLSSHSNQPQHF; CDR3 DNA: TGTGCCAGCAGCTTATCCAGCCATAGCAATCAGCCCCAGCATTTT
clone size: -; D gene: -; J gene: TRBJ2-5; V gene: TRBV12-2; CDR3 protein: CASRLVFRGKRRMAQYF; CDR3 DNA: TGTGCAAGTCGCTTAGTCTTTCGGGGAAAGAGGCGGATGGCCCAGTACTTC
clone size: -; D gene: TRBD2; J gene: TRBJ2-7; V gene: TRBV6-4; CDR3 protein: CAGSGGDSYEQYF; CDR3 DNA: TGTGCCGGTAGCGGGGGGGACTCCTACGAGCAGTACTTC
clone size: -; D gene: TRBD2; J gene: TRBJ2-5; V gene: TRBV6-6; CDR3 protein: CASSFLAAETQYF; CDR3 DNA: TGTGCCAGCAGTTTTCTAGCGGCGGAGACCCAGTACTTC
clone size: -; D gene: -; J gene: TRBJ2-7; V gene: TRBV10-1; CDR3 protein: CASSEGGPVSEQYF; CDR3 DNA: TGCGCCAGCAGTGAGGGTGGGCCGGTCAGCGAGCAGTACTTC
clone size: -; D gene: -; J gene: TRBJ2-1; V gene: TRBV29-1; CDR3 protein: CSVPEQFF; CDR3 DNA: TGCAGCGTTCCTGAGCAGTTCTTC
clone size: -; D gene: -; J gene: TRBJ1-1; V gene: TRBV18; CDR3 protein: CASSPTPQGPFNTEAFF; CDR3 DNA: TGTGCCAGCTCACCGACCCCTCAGGGGCCCTTCAACACTGAAGCTTTCTTT
clone size: -; D gene: -; J gene: TRBJ2-6; V gene: TRBV6-1; CDR3 protein: CASSDRVTGANVLTF; CDR3 DNA: TGTGCCAGCAGTGACAGGGTAACTGGGGCCAACGTCCTGACTTTC
clone size: -; D gene: TRBD1; J gene: TRBJ2-7; V gene: TRBV27; CDR3 protein: CASRRTGRVNEQYF; CDR3 DNA: TGTGCCAGCAGACGGACAGGGAGAGTGAACGAGCAGTACTTC
clone size: -; D gene: TRBD2; J gene: TRBJ2-3; V gene: TRBV4-1; CDR3 protein: CASSQGTSGRPDTQYF; CDR3 DNA: TGCGCCAGCAGCCAAGGAACTAGCGGGAGGCCAGATACGCAGTATTTT
clone size: -; D gene: -; J gene: TRBJ2-5; V gene: TRBV7-9; CDR3 protein: CASSVTGSDKTQYF; CDR3 DNA: TGTGCCAGCAGCGTAACAGGGTCGGACAAGACCCAGTACTTC
clone size: once; D gene: -; J gene: TRBJ1-3; V gene: TRBV2; CDR3 protein: CASSIRSRLDGNTIYF; CDR3 DNA: TGTGCCAGCAGTATTCGGAGTCGGCTGGATGGAAACACCATATATTTT
clone size: -; D gene: -; J gene: TRBJ2-1; V gene: TRBV7-8; CDR3 protein: CASSPTGGLYNEQFF; CDR3 DNA: TGTGCCAGCAGCCCCACGGGGGGCCTCTACAATGAGCAGTTCTTC
clone size: -; D gene: -; J gene: TRBJ1-2; V gene: TRBV2; CDR3 protein: CASSGTANYGYTF; CDR3 DNA: TGTGCCAGCAGCGGGACGGCGAACTATGGCTACACCTTC
clone size: -; D gene: -; J gene: TRBJ1-4; V gene: TRBV19; CDR3 protein: CASSTGPSSEKLFF; CDR3 DNA: TGTGCCAGTAGTACGGGACCTTCGAGTGAAAAACTGTTTTTT
clone size: -; D gene: TRBD2; J gene: TRBJ2-3; V gene: TRBV2; CDR3 protein: CASRAGTSATSTDTQYF; CDR3 DNA: TGTGCCAGCAGAGCCGGGACTAGCGCCACTAGCACAGATACGCAGTATTTT
clone size: -; D gene: -; J gene: TRBJ1-3; V gene: TRBV6-5; CDR3 protein: CASRTHGVSGNTIYF; CDR3 DNA: TGTGCCAGCAGAACCCACGGGGTCTCTGGAAACACCATATATTTT
clone size: -; D gene: -; J gene: TRBJ1-2; V gene: TRBV11-2; CDR3 protein: CASSQSGDWVYGYTF; CDR3 DNA: TGTGCCAGCAGCCAGTCGGGGGACTGGGTCTATGGCTACACCTTC
clone size: -; D gene: -; J gene: TRBJ1-3; V gene: TRBV27; CDR3 protein: CASSLPRNGIGRLAKGNTIYF; CDR3 DNA: TGTGCCAGCAGTTTACCCCGGAACGGGATAGGTAGGCTTGCTAAGGGAAACACCATATATTTT
clone size: -; D gene: -; J gene: TRBJ2-7; V gene: TRBV12-5; CDR3 protein: CASGLSGTRPYEQYF; CDR3 DNA: TGTGCTAGTGGTTTGAGTGGGACACGGCCCTACGAGCAGTACTTC
clone size: -; D gene: -; J gene: TRBJ1-1; V gene: TRBV9; CDR3 protein: CASSVEGFGEAFF; CDR3 DNA: TGTGCCAGCAGCGTAGAGGGCTTTGGTGAAGCTTTCTTT
clone size: -; D gene: TRBD1; J gene: TRBJ2-2; V gene: TRBV4-1; CDR3 protein: CASSRDGTGSVTGELFF; CDR3 DNA: TGCGCCAGCAGCCGAGATGGGACAGGGTCGGTCACCGGGGAGCTGTTTTTT
clone size: -; D gene: -; J gene: TRBJ2-7; V gene: TRBV2; CDR3 protein: CASSETAGITYEQYF; CDR3 DNA: TGTGCCAGCAGTGAAACGGCAGGGATAACCTACGAGCAGTACTTC
clone size: -; D gene: -; J gene: TRBJ2-3; V gene: TRBV7-8; CDR3 protein: CASSLVRDTQYF; CDR3 DNA: TGTGCCAGCAGCTTAGTAAGGGATACGCAGTATTTT
clone size: -; D gene: -; J gene: TRBJ1-1; V gene: TRBV6-1; CDR3 protein: CASSMTVNTEAFF; CDR3 DNA: TGTGCCAGCAGTATGACAGTGAACACTGAAGCTTTCTTT
clone size: -; D gene: -; J gene: TRBJ2-2; V gene: TRBV5-6; CDR3 protein: CASSIEGHLNTGELFF; CDR3 DNA: TGTGCCAGCAGCATTGAGGGACACCTGAACACCGGGGAGCTGTTTTTT
clone size: -; D gene: TRBD1; J gene: TRBJ2-7; V gene: TRBV5-1; CDR3 protein: CASSLQGSLDYEQYF; CDR3 DNA: TGCGCCAGCAGCTTACAGGGGAGTCTTGACTACGAGCAGTACTTC
clone size: -; D gene: -; J gene: TRBJ1-6; V gene: TRBV29-1; CDR3 protein: CSVQEGGQDSLLHF; CDR3 DNA: TGCAGCGTCCAGGAGGGGGGACAAGATTCACTCCTCCACTTT
clone size: few; D gene: -; J gene: TRBJ1-3; V gene: TRBV18; CDR3 protein: CASSPTDSRRNTIYF; CDR3 DNA: TGTGCCAGCTCACCAACGGACAGCCGTCGAAACACCATATATTTT
clone size: -; D gene: TRBD1; J gene: TRBJ2-3; V gene: TRBV28; CDR3 protein: CASRQGSWDTQYF; CDR3 DNA: TGTGCCAGCAGACAGGGGAGTTGGGATACGCAGTATTTT